A selection of T cell receptor beta chains follows, all from one sample in a study of T cells after posttransplantation cyclophosphamide. This table comes from immunoSEQ multiplex PCR, and its TCRdb copy is limited to in-frame clones, with some not included. The data contain about 15,000 clones, almost 95% of them singletons. The sequencing here drew on CD4+ T cells sorted from blood, taken after allogeneic stem cell transplant with posttransplant cyclophosphamide. These receptors all stem from a male patient aged 60 to 75 who received an allogeneic stem cell transplant from a related donor and was CMV-positive. Some T cells may be supplied by the graft donor. The CDR3 runs from the conserved cysteine through the conserved F or W. The D gene is left open where the match is weak. Clone size is stated in some rows and not others, as once, few, many or a class when expanded.

V gene	J gene	D gene	clone size	CDR3 DNA	CDR3 protein
TRBV28	TRBJ2-1	TRBD1	.	TGTGCCAGCACCCTCGGACAGGGAAACAATGAGCAGTTCTTC	CASTLGQGNNEQFF
TRBV11-2	TRBJ1-4	.	.	TGTGCCAGCAGCTTAGGGGCTCAGGGTAATGAAAAACTGTTTTTT	CASSLGAQGNEKLFF
TRBV13	TRBJ2-3	TRBD2	.	TGTGCCAGCAGCCCCCTCAAGGGCGGGGGGGTGACAGATACGCAGTATTTT	CASSPLKGGGVTDTQYF
TRBV19	TRBJ2-5	TRBD2	once	TGTGCCAGTAGGACAGCGGGGACTCAAGAGACCCAGTACTTC	CASRTAGTQETQYF
TRBV27	TRBJ2-7	.	.	TGTGCCAGCGCTCGCGCCCAAACCTACGAGCAGTACTTC	CASARAQTYEQYF
TRBV19	TRBJ2-2	.	.	TGTGCCAGTAGTATAGATCCCGGGGGTCCGAACACCGGGGAGCTGTTTTTT	CASSIDPGGPNTGELFF
TRBV4-2	TRBJ1-2	TRBD1	.	TGTGCCAGCAGCCGGCAGACAGGGGGCGATGGCTACACCTTC	CASSRQTGGDGYTF
TRBV28	TRBJ1-1	TRBD1	once	TGTGCCAGCAGTTCCCCAGGGGGGAAGGCTGAAGCTTTCTTT	CASSSPGGKAEAFF
TRBV27	TRBJ2-2	.	.	TGTGCCAGCAGGCAGTGGGCCTTGAACACCGGGGAGCTGTTTTTT	CASRQWALNTGELFF
TRBV4-2	TRBJ2-1	TRBD2	.	TGTGCCAGCAGCCAAGTCCCTAGCGGGGGGCCGGTTGGGGAGCAGTTCTTC	CASSQVPSGGPVGEQFF
TRBV9	TRBJ1-4	.	.	TGTGCCAGCAGCGTAGGTGCGCGGGGCGGGAATGAAAAACTGTTTTTT	CASSVGARGGNEKLFF
TRBV7-2	TRBJ2-7	TRBD2	.	TGTGCCAGCAGCTTAGGACTAGCGGGGGGGCTCGAGCAGTACTTC	CASSLGLAGGLEQYF
TRBV19	TRBJ2-1	TRBD2	.	TGTGCCAGTAGTATCGTCGGTGTTAGAGCGGGGGCTGTCTACAATGAGCAGTTCTTC	CASSIVGVRAGAVYNEQFF
TRBV7-2	TRBJ2-5	TRBD1	.	TGTGCCAGCAGGAGGGACAGGGTGTCGGAAGAGACCCAGTACTTC	CASRRDRVSEETQYF
TRBV7-3	TRBJ2-1	TRBD1	.	TGTGCCAGCAGTCGATTTGGACAGGGGAACAATGAGCAGTTCTTC	CASSRFGQGNNEQFF
TRBV4-1	TRBJ1-1	.	once	TGCGCCAGCAGCCAAGGCTTCGCGGGATACAACACTGAAGCTTTCTTT	CASSQGFAGYNTEAFF
TRBV19	TRBJ1-5	TRBD1	once	TGTGCCAGTAGTATCCAGGGGGCTAGCAATCAGCCCCAGCATTTT	CASSIQGASNQPQHF
TRBV11-2	TRBJ2-7	.	.	TGTGCCAGCAGCCGCGGGTTGGCTTCTTCCTACGAGCAGTACTTC	CASSRGLASSYEQYF
TRBV7-6	TRBJ2-1	TRBD1	.	TGTGCCAGCAGCTTAGAGGGGGACAGGGGGCTTTACAATGAGCAGTTCTTC	CASSLEGDRGLYNEQFF
TRBV28	TRBJ1-6	.	.	TGTGCCAGCAGTTCCCCCGACAGCTCCGATAATTCACCCCTCCACTTT	CASSSPDSSDNSPLHF
TRBV4-3	TRBJ2-7	.	.	TGCGCCAGCAGCCAGCATGCGCGGGTATTCGAGCAGTACTTC	CASSQHARVFEQYF
TRBV11-1	TRBJ2-2	.	.	TGTGCCAGCAGCTTAGTGGCGGGGGCCAACACCGGGGAGCTGTTTTTT	CASSLVAGANTGELFF
TRBV5-1	TRBJ1-2	.	.	TGCGCCAGCAGCTTTCGTACCGGGACTGAGTTGCCCTATGGCTACACCTTC	CASSFRTGTELPYGYTF
TRBV30	TRBJ1-2	TRBD1	.	TGTGCCGGCTTGACAGGGAGCTATGGCTACACCTTC	CAGLTGSYGYTF
TRBV19	TRBJ2-1	TRBD1	.	TGTGCCAGTAGTGTCACAGGGGACTCCTACAATGAGCAGTTCTTC	CASSVTGDSYNEQFF
TRBV4-2	TRBJ1-4	.	.	TGTGCCAGCAGCCCTCGGACAGCCTCCCTTGAAAAACTGTTTTTT	CASSPRTASLEKLFF
TRBV5-1	TRBJ2-3	TRBD1	.	TGCGCCAGCAGCTTGGGACAGGGCGGGGATACGCAGTATTTT	CASSLGQGGDTQYF
TRBV19	TRBJ1-2	.	.	TGTGCCAGTAGTATAGACGGGAACGGGGTTTATGGCTACACCTTC	CASSIDGNGVYGYTF
TRBV10-3	TRBJ1-1	TRBD1	.	TGTGCCACCTCAGGGGTCCGACAGGGGAGGAACGCTGAAGCTTTCTTT	CATSGVRQGRNAEAFF
TRBV6-6	TRBJ1-1	.	once	TGTGCCAGCAGTTCGAGATTACAGGGGAACACTGAAGCTTTCTTT	CASSSRLQGNTEAFF
TRBV5-8	TRBJ2-5	TRBD1	.	TGTGCCAGCAGTGACAGGGGAAAAGAGACCCAGTACTTC	CASSDRGKETQYF
TRBV9	TRBJ2-3	.	once	TGTGCCAGCAGCGTAGTCGGGTTTAGCACAGATACGCAGTATTTT	CASSVVGFSTDTQYF
TRBV27	TRBJ2-3	TRBD1	.	TGTGCCAGCAGTCCCGGGACAGACTCTAGCACAGATACGCAGTATTTT	CASSPGTDSSTDTQYF
TRBV10-3	TRBJ2-1	TRBD1	.	TGTGCCATCAGCGGGACAGGCTCCTACAATGAGCAGTTCTTC	CAISGTGSYNEQFF
TRBV6-1	TRBJ2-1	TRBD2	.	TGTGCCAGAACTACGGGGGGAGGAAGCAATGAGCAGTTCTTC	CARTTGGGSNEQFF
TRBV19	TRBJ1-5	TRBD1	once	TGTGCCAGTAGTATCCCCGGGACAGGGGGAAGGAATCAGCCCCAGCATTTT	CASSIPGTGGRNQPQHF
TRBV4-3	TRBJ2-1	TRBD2	.	TGCGCCAGCAGCCTGGAGGCGGGGGGGCCAAATGAGCAGTTCTTC	CASSLEAGGPNEQFF
TRBV19	TRBJ2-2	TRBD2	.	TGTGCCAGTATCGCGGCTAGCGGAACGAACACCGGGGAGCTGTTTTTT	CASIAASGTNTGELFF
TRBV4-1	TRBJ2-5	.	.	TGCGCCAGCAGCCAATACAATGGTTTCGAGACCCAGTACTTC	CASSQYNGFETQYF
TRBV19	TRBJ1-5	TRBD1	.	TGTGCCAGTGGACCCGGGACAGACGATAATAGCAATCAGCCCCAGCATTTT	CASGPGTDDNSNQPQHF
TRBV27	TRBJ2-7	.	.	TGTGCCAGCAGCCCGGACAGCTCCTACGAGCAGTACTTC	CASSPDSSYEQYF
TRBV2	TRBJ2-3	TRBD2	.	TGTGCCAGACCTCTAGCGGGGGGGGTCTCTATCACAGATACGCAGTATTTT	CARPLAGGVSITDTQYF
TRBV9	TRBJ1-1	.	.	TGTGCCAGCAGCGAACAGCTTTCGGGGTTGGCTTTCTTT	CASSEQLSGLAFF
TRBV7-6	TRBJ1-4	TRBD1	.	TGTGCCAGCAGCCAGGGACAGGGGGCAGCAACTAATGAAAAACTGTTGTTT	CASSQGQGAATNEKLLF
TRBV5-1	TRBJ2-2	.	once	TGCGCCAGCAGCTCCGTCAGATCCGGGGAGCTGTTTTTT	CASSSVRSGELFF
TRBV7-3	TRBJ2-2	.	.	TGTGCCAGCCGAACAGGGCCGAACACCGGGGAGCTGTTTTTT	CASRTGPNTGELFF
TRBV19	TRBJ1-6	TRBD1	.	TGTGCCAGTAGAACCGGGACAGGAGTTAATTCACCCCTCCACTTT	CASRTGTGVNSPLHF
TRBV19	TRBJ1-2	.	.	TGTGCCAGTAGTATCATGAGTTCGAGTGGCTACACCTTC	CASSIMSSSGYTF
TRBV10-3	TRBJ1-6	.	.	TGTGCCATCAGTGAGTGGGGCTCCTATAATTCCCCCCTCCACTTT	CAISEWGSYNSPLHF
TRBV28	TRBJ1-1	.	.	TGTGCCAGCAGTTTACAGGGAACTGAAGCTTTCTTT	CASSLQGTEAFF